The text below deals with one T cell receptor beta chain. Its antigen is not identified. It was with 60 Vbeta and 13 Jbeta primers that the PCR ran. Profiling relied on immunoSEQ multiplex PCR, and the TCRdb table lists in-frame clones only, not all of them. The table has 100,000 to 150,000 clones, over 70% seen once. This specimen belongs to a study of cytomegalovirus exposure and HLA in healthy donors. Points from the study as a whole: The HLA-A and HLA-B alleles of most subjects were reportedly predicted accurately from TCR beta sequences. Later work found that TCR association rates differed between HLA loci; DRB1 had the most and HLA-C the fewest. TCR beta chains associated with HLA were, in a later analysis, more clonally expanded than equally common others.

Trimming cost V 3 bases and J 3 bases, with 7 bases left between them. Germline V lookup: CDR1 SGDLS, CDR2 YYNGEE. This CDR3 has 12 residues. The sequenced sample consisted of PBMCs. The chain carries TRBV9 and TRBJ2-7; a possible D gene is TRBD1 (5 bases). This TCR was recovered from a woman in her sixties in good health and CMV-seropositive. Here the CDR3 reads CASSETGYEQYF. The DNA of the CDR3 is TGTGCCAGCAGCGAAACAGGCTACGAGCAGTACTTC.